This T cell receptor beta chain emerged from a study of a mutant IDH1 vaccine in newly diagnosed glioma. About the study: Vaccination began 4-6 weeks post radiotherapy alone, or with temozolomide cycles. The treated group averaged 40.4 years old and was around 60% male, 37.5% female.

This CDR3 spans 15 amino acids. V was clipped by 3 bases and J by 1 base; unmatched bases: 3. CDR1 and CDR2 (germline): SGHVS, FNYEAQ. The time point is: week 35, safety follow-up. A 20-mer mutant IDH1 peptide at 300 ug was injected subcutaneously with topical imiquimod. Note on this clone: The antigen is not known.

The table came from immunoSEQ multiplex PCR; TCRdb's copy has only in-frame clones and leaves some out. The sample holds about 72,000 clones, roughly 84% seen once. Source: PBMCs, taken from a glioma patient whose treatment included an IDH1 peptide vaccine. This sequence originates from a man younger than 35 with glioma. The chain carries TRBV7-6 and TRBJ2-3; 8 bases map to TRBD2. CDR3: CASSFISGGTDTQYF. The CDR3 DNA follows: TGTGCCAGCAGCTTTATTAGCGGGGGCACAGATACGCAGTATTTT.